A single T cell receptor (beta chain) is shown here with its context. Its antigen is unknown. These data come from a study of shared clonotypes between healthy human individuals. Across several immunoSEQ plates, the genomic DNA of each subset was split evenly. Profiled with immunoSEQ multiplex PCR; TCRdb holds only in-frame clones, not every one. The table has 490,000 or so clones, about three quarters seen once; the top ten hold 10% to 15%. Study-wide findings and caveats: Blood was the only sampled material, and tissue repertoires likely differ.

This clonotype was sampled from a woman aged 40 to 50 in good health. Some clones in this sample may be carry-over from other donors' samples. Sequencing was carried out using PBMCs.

The CDR3 DNA reads TGTGCCAGTAGTGGGGGAGAATACAATGAGCAGTTCTTC. This encodes CASSGGEYNEQFF. This chain links TRBV19 with TRBJ2-1; D assignment may be TRBD1 or TRBD2 (5 bases each). Trimming removed 5 bases at V and 4 bases at J, with 9 bases between. Germline-derived CDR1 and CDR2 are LNHDA and SQIVND (reference sequence). This CDR3 comprises 13 residues. Looking up the rest from reference TRBV19 and TRBJ2-1 gives the full variable domain: DGGITQSPKYLFRKEGQNVTLSCEQNLNHDAMYWYRQDPGQGLRLIYYSQIVNDFQKGDIAEGYSVSREKKESFPLTVTSAQKNPTAFYLCASSGGEYNEQFFGPGTRLTVL.